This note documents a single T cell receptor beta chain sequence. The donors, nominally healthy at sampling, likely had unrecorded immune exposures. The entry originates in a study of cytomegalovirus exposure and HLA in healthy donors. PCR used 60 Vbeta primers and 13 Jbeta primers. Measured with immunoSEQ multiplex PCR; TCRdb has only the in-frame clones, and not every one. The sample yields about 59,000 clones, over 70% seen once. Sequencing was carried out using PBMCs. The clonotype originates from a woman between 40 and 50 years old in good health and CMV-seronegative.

The CDR3 bases are TGTGCCAGCAGCTTAGAGAGTATTGGGGGCCGGGCCGAAGCTTTCTTT. Translated, it gives CASSLESIGGRAEAFF. The V gene is TRBV7-2, the J gene TRBJ1-1; perhaps TRBD1 as D (6 bases). This CDR3 spans 16 amino acids. The ends were cut back, 1 base at V and 8 bases at J, with 20 bases in the middle. Per the germline V gene, CDR1 is SGHTA and CDR2 is FQGNSA. Combining the CDR3 with reference TRBV7-2 and TRBJ1-1 gives the whole variable domain GAGVSQSPSNKVTEKGKDVELRCDPISGHTALYWYRQSLGQGLEFLIYFQGNSAPDKSGLPSDRFSAERTGGSVSTLTIQRTQQEDSAVYLCASSLESIGGRAEAFFGQGTRLTVV.